The 19 T cell receptor beta chains below come from one sample, sequenced in a study of blood T cell repertoires in COVID-19. Sequencing used immunoSEQ multiplex PCR; TCRdb keeps in-frame clones, though not all of them. The sample shows roughly 230,000 clones, over 75% of them seen only once. The specimen sequenced was peripheral blood. These receptors came from a woman of 80 years or more with acute or convalescent COVID-19.

DNA for the CDR3: TGTGCCAGCAGCCTTAGGAGAAGTTGGCAAGAGACCCAGTACTTC. Amino acids: CASSLRRSWQETQYF. This chain uses TRBV7-8 with TRBJ2-5; D is unresolved. The CDR3 runs to 15 residues. V was shortened by 5 bases and J by 2 bases, with 15 bases between the two germline ends. Germline values: CDR1 SGHVS, CDR2 FQNEAQ.

The V call is TRBV14, the J call TRBJ2-1, with 10 positions matching TRBD2. The CDR3 totals 15 residues. V shed 0 bases and J 15 bases; nucleotides not matched to a gene: 11. Germline loops: CDR1 SGHDN, CDR2 FVKESK. The CDR3 spells CASSQDTGLAAGRFF. DNA for the CDR3: TGTGCCAGCAGCCAAGATACAGGACTAGCGGCGGGGCGGTTCTTC.

For this clone: Other DNA sequences in the same sample also yield this CDR3. V usage is TRBV12-3 or TRBV12-4 and J usage is TRBJ1-2; perhaps TRBD1 as D (6 bases). Trimming left V 2 bases short and J 2 bases short, with 6 bases between. The CDR3 has 13 amino acids. CDR3 amino acids: CASSLTGNYGYTF. The DNA of the CDR3 is TGTGCCAGCAGTTTAACAGGGAACTATGGCTACACCTTC.

This clone was seen just once. The chain recombines TRBV6-1 with TRBJ2-5, with D tentatively TRBD2 (5 bases). Deletions cut 0 bases from V and 4 bases from J, with 12 bases between. Germline V gene lookup returns CDR1 MNHNS and CDR2 SASEGT. This CDR3 contains 15 residues. The CDR3 DNA reads TGTGCCAGCAGTGAAGCACGAGGGAATGGAGAGACCCAGTACTTC. Its translation: CASSEARGNGETQYF.

The J gene is TRBJ2-7, the V gene TRBV3-1 (or the pseudogene TRBV3-2); tentative D call: TRBD1 (6 bases). The germline gives CDR1 LGHDT, CDR2 YNNKEL (reference sequence). The V end lost 0 bases, the J end lost 7 bases, and 19 bases lay between the germline ends. The CDR3 is 16 residues long. CDR3 DNA sequence: TGTGCCAGCAGCCAAGAGCTTACTGGGCAGGGACAAGAGCAGTACTTC. Protein: CASSQELTGQGQEQYF.

The genes are TRBV6-5 and TRBJ1-2; the match to TRBD1 covers 10 bases. This CDR3 contains 16 residues. The germline V gene has CDR1 MNHEY and CDR2 SVGAGI. Losses at the gene ends were 0 bases for V and 6 bases for J; bases not matched to a gene: 7. This CDR3 reads CASSYSTDRGNDGYTF. The CDR3 coding sequence is TGTGCCAGCAGTTACTCTACGGACAGGGGGAATGATGGCTACACCTTC.

The chain links TRBV5-6 to TRBJ2-3, with D tentatively TRBD1 (6 bases). V lost 4 bases, J lost 5 bases, and 8 bases lay in between. This CDR3 has 12 residues. Germline CDR1 SGHDT, CDR2 YYEEEE. The CDR3 DNA reads TGTGCCAGCAGCCCAGGGGAAGATACGCAGTATTTT. Translating it yields CASSPGEDTQYF.

The rearrangement joins TRBV7-2 to TRBJ2-5, with D tentatively TRBD1 (6 bases). In germline, CDR1 is SGHTA, CDR2 FQGNSA. The ends were cut back, 2 bases at V and 5 bases at J, with 21 bases in the middle. The CDR3 has 17 amino acids. In nucleotides, the CDR3 is TGTGCCAGCAGCTTAAGGGGGTTCGGGAAAAGCGGCGAGACCCAGTACTTC. Its protein product is CASSLRGFGKSGETQYF.

This chain connects TRBV7-9 to TRBJ2-7; D may be TRBD1 (6 bases). The germline V and J ends were trimmed by 9 bases and 8 bases, with 20 bases remaining between them. The length of the CDR3 is 13 residues. Looked up from germline, CDR1 is SEHNR and CDR2 is FQNEAQ (reference sequence). The CDR3 DNA reads as TGTGCCAGTAACATGGGACAAAGGGACCAGCAGTACTTC. Its translation is CASNMGQRDQQYF.

V and J are TRBV13 and TRBJ2-3; the D gene is possibly TRBD2 (5 bases). V was clipped by 1 base and J by 2 bases, with 22 bases between them. Germline V lookup: CDR1 PRHDT, CDR2 FYEKMQ (reference sequence). There are 19 residues in the CDR3. The CDR3 sequence: CASSLAALAVLPLTDTQYF. The CDR3 region has the DNA TGTGCCAGCAGCTTAGCGGCGCTAGCTGTTCTCCCTCTCACAGATACGCAGTATTTT.

This clone is a singleton in its sample. The J gene is TRBJ2-3, the V gene TRBV28; 12 bases align to TRBD2. CDR1 is MDHEN, CDR2 SYDVKM, per germline. This CDR3 comprises 17 residues. V shed 6 bases and J 3 bases; nucleotides not matched to a gene: 10. CDR3 sequence: CASSTPRGTSGTDTQYF. DNA for the CDR3: TGTGCCAGCAGCACTCCGAGGGGGACTAGCGGGACAGATACGCAGTATTTT.

This clone occurred once. The chain links TRBV15 to TRBJ1-4, with D possibly being TRBD1 (6 bases). Between the trimmed V and J ends, which lost 3 bases and 8 bases, there was a span of 19 bases. Germline loops: CDR1 LNHNV, CDR2 YYDKDF (reference sequence). The CDR3 has 16 residues. CDR3 sequence reads: CATSRDRGQPSEKLFF. CDR3 bases: TGTGCCACCAGCAGGGACCGAGGACAGCCGTCCGAAAAACTGTTTTTT.

CDR3 protein: CASNQVVAGELFF. DNA of the CDR3: TGCGCCAGCAACCAGGTAGTGGCCGGGGAGCTGTTTTTT. The chain is built from TRBV10-1 and TRBJ2-2; D not resolved. V was shortened by 7 bases and J by 6 bases, with 12 bases between the two germline ends. The germline V gene encodes CDR1 WNHNN and CDR2 SYGVQD (reference sequence). CDR3 length: 13 residues.

The chain employs TRBV21-1 and TRBJ2-2; the table's D call, TRBD1, was not checked against the DNA. TRBV21-1 is marked as a pseudogene. The CDR3 loop spans 15 amino acids. The CDR3 here is CASPRAIENTGELFF. The CDR3 nucleotides are TGTGCCAGCCCCAGGGCTATTGAGAACACCGGGGAGCTGTTTTTT.

This chain uses TRBV5-1 with TRBJ2-7, with a weak D call TRBD1 (6 bases). This CDR3 comprises 16 residues. CDR1 is SGHRS, CDR2 YFSETQ, per germline. V gave up 6 bases and J gave up 2 bases, with 21 bases separating them. The DNA of the CDR3 is TGCGCCAGCAAAGACCCCTTAGAGGGGGTTGCCTACGAGCAGTACTTC. Protein sequence: CASKDPLEGVAYEQYF.

This sequence joins TRBV4-2 and TRBJ2-7; 9 bases line up with TRBD2. Germline CDR1 reads LGHNA; CDR2 reads YNFKEQ. With V trimmed by 6 bases and J by 0 bases, 3 bases remained unmatched. CDR3 length equals 14 residues. CDR3 nucleotide sequence: TGTGCCAGCAGTGAGCGGGGGGACTCCTACGAGCAGTACTTC. It specifies CASSERGDSYEQYF.

This chain connects TRBV6-5 to TRBJ1-6; TRBD1 might be the D (5 bases). V was trimmed by 8 bases and J by 6 bases, leaving 8 bases between them. Germline-derived CDR1 and CDR2 are MNHEY and SVGAGI. The CDR3 is made up of 12 amino acids. The CDR3, as DNA: TGTGCCAGCCACGACAGTAATTCACCCCTCCACTTT. Encoded protein: CASHDSNSPLHF.

This chain joins TRBV27 and TRBJ2-7; the match to TRBD1 covers 8 bases. The CDR3 covers 14 residues. V lost 5 bases, J lost 4 bases, and 7 bases stayed unmatched. In germline, CDR1 is MNHEY, CDR2 SMNVEV (reference sequence). CDR3 sequence reads: CASSLRQGRYEQYF. CDR3 DNA: TGTGCCAGCAGTCTCAGACAGGGGCGGTACGAGCAGTACTTC.

The V call is TRBV3-1 (or the pseudogene TRBV3-2), the J call TRBJ2-3; the match to TRBD1 covers 8 bases. The ends lost 4 bases at V and 2 bases at J; junction bases unmatched: 5. Germline V gives CDR1 LGHDT, CDR2 YNNKEL (reference sequence). The CDR3 consists of 15 residues. CDR3 coding DNA: TGTGCCAGCAGCCTAACAGGGGGACACACAGATACGCAGTATTTT. Protein product: CASSLTGGHTDTQYF.